Below, 22 T cell receptor beta chains from the same sample are listed, as sequenced in a study of T cell responses to AZD1222 COVID-19 vaccine. Method: immunoSEQ multiplex PCR; TCRdb's copy keeps in-frame clones and lacks some. Here the sample spans about 140,000 clones, approximately 93% being singletons. The sequenced sample was peripheral blood, obtained after recovery from COVID-19. The receptors here all came from an adult who had recovered from COVID-19.

This clone has just one count. This rearrangement joins TRBV6-4 to TRBJ1-1, with D possibly TRBD1 on 5 matching bases. CDR3 length: 11 amino acids. The germline V gene has CDR1 MRHNA and CDR2 SNTAGT. V was pared by 7 bases and J by 6 bases, with 9 bases between. This CDR3 reads CASMQGAEAFF. The CDR3, as DNA: TGTGCCAGCATGCAGGGCGCTGAAGCTTTCTTT.

This chain links TRBV27 with TRBJ2-2, with D possibly matching TRBD1 (6 bases). Germline loops: CDR1 MNHEY, CDR2 SMNVEV (reference sequence). Between the trimmed V and J ends, which lost 4 bases and 8 bases, there was a span of 20 bases. The CDR3 is 16 residues long. The CDR3: CASSSGQPPRPGELFF. The CDR3 DNA reads as TGTGCCAGCAGTTCCGGACAGCCACCCCGACCTGGGGAGCTGTTTTTT.

This clone was seen a single time. V gene TRBV11-2 combines with J gene TRBJ2-2, with D tentatively TRBD2 (5 bases). The V and J ends lost 2 bases and 1 base respectively, with 8 bases between them. Germline loops: CDR1 SGHAT, CDR2 FQNNGV. The CDR3 runs 15 residues. CDR3 DNA: TGTGCCAGCAGCTTAAGCGGCATGAACACCGGGGAGCTGTTTTTT. The encoded protein is CASSLSGMNTGELFF.

V is TRBV30 and J is TRBJ2-1; D is tentatively TRBD1 or TRBD2 (7 bases each). Germline V gene sequence: CDR1 GTSNPN, CDR2 SVGIG (reference sequence). V was clipped by 2 bases and J by 8 bases, with 19 bases between them. CDR3 size: 15 residues. DNA of the CDR3: TGTGCCTGGAGTCCCAGGGGGAGCGGGAAGGATGAGCAGTTCTTC. It translates to CAWSPRGSGKDEQFF.

This chain uses TRBV19 with TRBJ2-5; 9 bases map to TRBD1. The CDR3 extends over 14 amino acids. Germline V gene lookup returns CDR1 LNHDA and CDR2 SQIVND (reference sequence). J lost 3 bases, V lost 3 bases, and 2 bases had no gene match. CDR3 protein: CASSMRDREETQYF. For the CDR3, the DNA is TGTGCCAGTAGTATGCGGGACAGGGAAGAGACCCAGTACTTC.

The chain couples TRBV5-4 to TRBJ2-7; 8 bases agree with TRBD2. Per germline, CDR1 SGHNT and CDR2 YYREEE (reference sequence). The CDR3 sequence is 15 residues long. Losses at the gene ends were 2 bases for V and 0 bases for J; bases not matched to a gene: 4. CDR3 region: CASSLGGRSSYEQYF. CDR3 bases: TGTGCCAGCAGCTTAGGCGGGAGGTCCTCCTACGAGCAGTACTTC. The full variable domain, rest sourced from reference TRBV5-4 and TRBJ2-7, is ETGVTQSPTHLIKTRGQQVTLRCSSQSGHNTVSWYQQALGQGPQFIFQYYREEENGRGNFPPRFSGLQFPNYSSELNVNALELDDSALYLCASSLGGRSSYEQYFGPGTRLTVT.

J is TRBJ2-2 and V is TRBV7-9; D may be TRBD2 (5 bases). CDR1 is SEHNR and CDR2 is FQNEAQ in the germline V gene (reference sequence). The CDR3 extends over 14 amino acids. Trimming shortened V by 8 bases and J by 3 bases, and 13 bases separated the two germline ends. The CDR3 is CASPRDSHTGELFF. The CDR3 coding sequence is TGTGCCAGCCCCCGGGATAGCCACACCGGGGAGCTGTTTTTT.

A few counts support this clone. V and J are TRBV7-6 and TRBJ1-5; the D is unclear. The CDR3 has 14 residues. V was pared by 1 base and J by 5 bases, with 9 bases between. Germline V gives CDR1 SGHVS, CDR2 FNYEAQ. As DNA, the CDR3 is TGTGCCAGCAGCTTAGGGTCCGGGGATCAGCCCCAGCATTTT. This sequence encodes CASSLGSGDQPQHF.

This chain joins TRBV24-1 and TRBJ2-3; 10 nucleotides align to TRBD2. V lost 3 bases and J lost 4; bases outside the gene matches: 6. This CDR3 is 16 amino acids long. The germline gives CDR1 KGHDR, CDR2 SFDVKD. Here the CDR3 DNA reads TGTGCCACCAGTGATCCCCAGCGGGAGGGCCCAGATACGCAGTATTTT. It specifies CATSDPQREGPDTQYF.

The gene calls are TRBV3-1 (or the pseudogene TRBV3-2) and TRBJ2-7; D remains ambiguous. Germline CDR1 LGHDT, CDR2 YNNKEL (reference sequence). Trimming removed 4 bases from V and 7 bases from J, with 20 bases in between. CDR3 length: 15 amino acids. This CDR3 is CASSPEETSTMEQYF. Written as DNA, the CDR3 is TGTGCCAGCAGCCCAGAGGAGACCTCGACGATGGAGCAGTACTTC.

The chain links TRBV10-2 to TRBJ2-2; D is possibly TRBD1 (5 bases). The germline gives CDR1 WSHSY, CDR2 SAAADI. CDR3 length: 16 residues. V lost 11 bases and J lost 1, with 20 bases in between. This CDR3 is CAVRDRGGGNTGELFF. The CDR3 DNA sequence: TGCGCCGTCAGGGATAGGGGCGGCGGGAACACCGGGGAGCTGTTTTTT.

The sample holds one count of this clone. V usage is TRBV2 and J usage is TRBJ2-1, with D possibly TRBD1 on 6 matching bases. This CDR3 is 14 amino acids long. Trimming removed 7 bases at V and 5 bases at J, with 15 bases between. Germline loops: CDR1 SNHLY, CDR2 FYNNEI. The CDR3 reads CASIAAPGDNEQFF. The CDR3, as DNA: TGTGCCAGCATCGCAGCCCCAGGGGACAATGAGCAGTTCTTC.

This clone was seen only once. The CDR3 sequence is CASSRTENMNTEAFF. CDR3 DNA: TGTGCCAGCTCCCGGACAGAGAATATGAACACTGAAGCTTTCTTT. The V gene is TRBV18, the J gene TRBJ1-1; weak D call: TRBD1 (6 bases). Trimming shortened V by 6 bases and J by 0 bases, and 14 bases separated the two germline ends. In germline, CDR1 is KGHSH, CDR2 LQKENI. The CDR3 totals 15 residues.

In this sample, this clone turned up a few times. One end of the junction does not line up with germline, which may come from a read error. The gene calls are TRBV3-1 (or the pseudogene TRBV3-2) and TRBJ2-7, with D unresolved. Germline V gives CDR1 LGHDT, CDR2 YNNKEL (reference sequence). CDR3 length: 13 residues. CDR3 nucleotides: TGTGCCAGCAGCCAAGAGCGGCTAGAACCTATTACGTTC. Residues: CASSQERLEPITF.

The chain employs TRBV9 and TRBJ2-7; either TRBD1 or TRBD2 may fit D (6 bases each). This CDR3 contains 18 residues. Germline V gives CDR1 SGDLS, CDR2 YYNGEE. V lost 4 bases, J lost 6 bases, and 29 bases lay in between. The CDR3 DNA reads as TGTGCCAGCAGCCCCTACGGACAGCTGAGTACCGGGCGGGGCGAGCAGTACTTC. This sequence encodes CASSPYGQLSTGRGEQYF.

The CDR3 DNA follows: TGTGCCAGCAGCTTGCGTAGCAATCAGCCCCAGCATTTT. Amino acids: CASSLRSNQPQHF. V and J are TRBV5-8 and TRBJ1-5; D ambiguous. Trimming stripped 1 base from V and 0 bases from J, with 2 bases between. This CDR3 comprises 13 residues. Germline V lookup: CDR1 SGHTS, CDR2 YDEGEE.

The rearrangement links TRBV7-8 to TRBJ2-7; 7 bases agree with TRBD1. J was trimmed by 7 bases and V by 5 bases; bases with no gene match: 8. The germline V gene encodes CDR1 SGHVS and CDR2 FQNEAQ. CDR3 length: 13 residues. The CDR3 DNA is TGTGCCAGCAGCGGGGGACAGTCGCGGGAGCAGTACTTC. Translation gives CASSGGQSREQYF.

The J gene is TRBJ2-5, the V gene TRBV18, with D maybe TRBD2 (5 bases). V dropped 2 bases and J dropped 5 bases, with 12 bases sitting between them. This CDR3 is built from 14 residues. CDR1 and CDR2 from the germline V gene are KGHSH and LQKENI. CDR3 in DNA: TGTGCCAGCTCACCATCTAGCCCCGTTGAGACCCAGTACTTC. This translates into CASSPSSPVETQYF.

V gene TRBV14 combines with J gene TRBJ1-2; D remains ambiguous. Trimming removed 5 bases at V and 2 bases at J, with 9 bases between. The germline CDR1 and CDR2 sequences are SGHDN and FVKESK. The CDR3 extends over 13 amino acids. CDR3 DNA: TGTGCCAGCAGCGTCGACACGAACTATGGCTACACCTTC. This gives the protein CASSVDTNYGYTF.

This clone was detected a few times. The J gene is TRBJ2-7, the V gene TRBV6-1, with 8 bases fitting TRBD2. Germline V gene lookup returns CDR1 MNHNS and CDR2 SASEGT. J was trimmed by 2 bases and V by 2 bases; bases with no gene match: 2. This CDR3 region has 14 residues. The chain's CDR3 is CASSEPAGAYEQYF. CDR3 DNA: TGTGCCAGCAGTGAACCAGCGGGAGCCTACGAGCAGTACTTC.

The chain employs TRBV7-9 and TRBJ2-1, with a possible D match to TRBD2 (5 bases). In germline, CDR1 is SEHNR, CDR2 FQNEAQ (reference sequence). The CDR3 is 14 amino acids. Trimming removed 1 base from V and 1 base from J, with 5 bases in between. The CDR3 region is CASSLVASYNEQFF. Here the CDR3 DNA reads TGTGCCAGCAGCTTAGTAGCGTCCTACAATGAGCAGTTCTTC. Looking up the rest from reference TRBV7-9 and TRBJ2-1 gives the full variable domain: DTGVSQNPRHKITKRGQNVTFRCDPISEHNRLYWYRQTLGQGPEFLTYFQNEAQLEKSRLLSDRFSAERPKGSFSTLEIQRTEQGDSAMYLCASSLVASYNEQFFGPGTRLTVL.

The chain has TRBV7-8 and TRBJ1-5; TRBD1 matches at 7 bases. Germline CDR1 reads SGHVS; CDR2 reads FQNEAQ. With V trimmed by 6 bases and J by 4 bases, 9 bases remained unmatched. The CDR3 extends over 15 amino acids. This chain's CDR3 is CASSYGTADNQPQHF. The CDR3 region has the DNA TGTGCCAGCAGTTACGGGACAGCCGATAATCAGCCCCAGCATTTT. The variable domain in full, with the rest retrieved from reference TRBV7-8 and TRBJ1-5, is GAGVSQSPRYKVAKRGQDVALRCDPISGHVSLFWYQQALGQGPEFLTYFQNEAQLDKSGLPSDRFFAERPEGSVSTLKIQRTQQEDSAVYLCASSYGTADNQPQHFGDGTRLSIL.